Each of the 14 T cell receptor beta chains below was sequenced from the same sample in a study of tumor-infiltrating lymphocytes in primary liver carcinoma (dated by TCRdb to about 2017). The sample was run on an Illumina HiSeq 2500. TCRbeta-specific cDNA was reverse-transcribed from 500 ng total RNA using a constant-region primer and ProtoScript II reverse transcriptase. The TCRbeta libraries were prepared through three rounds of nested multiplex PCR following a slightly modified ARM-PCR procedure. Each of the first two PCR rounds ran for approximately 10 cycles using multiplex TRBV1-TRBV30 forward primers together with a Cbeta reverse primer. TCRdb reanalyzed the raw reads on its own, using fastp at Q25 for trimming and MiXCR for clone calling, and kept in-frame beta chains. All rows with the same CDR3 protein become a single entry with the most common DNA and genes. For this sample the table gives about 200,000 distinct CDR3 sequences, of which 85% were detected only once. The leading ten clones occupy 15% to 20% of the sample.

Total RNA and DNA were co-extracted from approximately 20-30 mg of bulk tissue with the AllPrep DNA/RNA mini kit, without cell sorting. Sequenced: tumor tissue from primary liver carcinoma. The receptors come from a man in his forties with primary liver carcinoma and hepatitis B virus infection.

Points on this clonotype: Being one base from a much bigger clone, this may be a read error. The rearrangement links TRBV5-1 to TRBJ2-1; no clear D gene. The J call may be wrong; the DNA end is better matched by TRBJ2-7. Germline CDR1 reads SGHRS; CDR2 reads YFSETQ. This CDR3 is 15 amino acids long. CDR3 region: CASSLVAESYNEQYF. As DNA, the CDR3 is TGCGCCAGCAGCTTGGTTGCGGAATCCTACAATGAGCAGTACTTC.

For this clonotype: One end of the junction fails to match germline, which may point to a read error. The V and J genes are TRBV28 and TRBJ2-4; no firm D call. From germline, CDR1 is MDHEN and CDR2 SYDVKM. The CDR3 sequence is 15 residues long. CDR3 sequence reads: CASIPPELARNIQYF. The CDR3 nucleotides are TGTGCCAGCATCCCTCCCGAGTTGGCCAGAAACATTCAGTATTTC.

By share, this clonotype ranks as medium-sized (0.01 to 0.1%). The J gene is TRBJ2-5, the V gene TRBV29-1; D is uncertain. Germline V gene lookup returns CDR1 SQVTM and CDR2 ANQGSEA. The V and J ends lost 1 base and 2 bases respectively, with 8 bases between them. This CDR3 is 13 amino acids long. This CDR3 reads CSVEVPQQETQYF. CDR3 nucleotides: TGCAGCGTTGAAGTCCCCCAACAAGAGACCCAGTACTTC.

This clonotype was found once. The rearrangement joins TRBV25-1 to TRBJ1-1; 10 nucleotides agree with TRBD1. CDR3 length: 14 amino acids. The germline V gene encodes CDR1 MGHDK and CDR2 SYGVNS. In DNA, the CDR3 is TGTACGAGCACCGGTGACAGGGGGCTAACTGAAGCTTTCTTT. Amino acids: CTSTGDRGLTEAFF.

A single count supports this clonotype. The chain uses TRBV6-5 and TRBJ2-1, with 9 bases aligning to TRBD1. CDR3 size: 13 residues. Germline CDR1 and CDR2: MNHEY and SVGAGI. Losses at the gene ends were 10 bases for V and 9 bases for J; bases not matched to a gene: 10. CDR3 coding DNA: TGTGCCAACATTCAACGACAGGGGGGTGAGCAGTTCTTC. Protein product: CANIQRQGGEQFF.

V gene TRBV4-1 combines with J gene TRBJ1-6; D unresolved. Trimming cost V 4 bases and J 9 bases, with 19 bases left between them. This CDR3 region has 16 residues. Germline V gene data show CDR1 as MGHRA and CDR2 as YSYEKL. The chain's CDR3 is CASSPALAWNSSPLHF. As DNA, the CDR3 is TGCGCCAGCAGCCCAGCCCTAGCATGGAACAGTTCACCCCTCCACTTT.

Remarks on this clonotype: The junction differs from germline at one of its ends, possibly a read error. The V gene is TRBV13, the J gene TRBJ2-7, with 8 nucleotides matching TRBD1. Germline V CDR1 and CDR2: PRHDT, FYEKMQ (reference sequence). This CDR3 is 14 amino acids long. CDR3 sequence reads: CVSSLWGQVYEQYF. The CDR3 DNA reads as TGTGTCAGCAGCTTATGGGGACAGGTCTACGAGCAATACTTC.

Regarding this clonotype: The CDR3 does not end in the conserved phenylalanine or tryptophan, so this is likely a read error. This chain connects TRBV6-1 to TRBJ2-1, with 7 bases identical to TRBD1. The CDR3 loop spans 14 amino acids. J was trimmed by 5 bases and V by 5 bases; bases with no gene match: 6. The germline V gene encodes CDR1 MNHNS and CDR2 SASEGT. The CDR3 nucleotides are TGTGCCAGCAGTTTCGGACAGGAGAACAATGAGCAGTTCCTC. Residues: CASSFGQENNEQFL.

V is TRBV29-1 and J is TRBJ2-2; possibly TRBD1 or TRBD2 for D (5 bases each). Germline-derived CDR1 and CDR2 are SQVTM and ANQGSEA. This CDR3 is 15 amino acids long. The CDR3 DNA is TGCAACGCTCTTACTAACGGGGCAAACACCGGGGAGCTGTTTTTT. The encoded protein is CNALTNGANTGELFF.

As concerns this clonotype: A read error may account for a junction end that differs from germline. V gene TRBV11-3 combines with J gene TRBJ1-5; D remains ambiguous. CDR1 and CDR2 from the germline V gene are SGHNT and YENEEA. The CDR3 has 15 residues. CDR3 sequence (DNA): TGTTCCAGCAGCTTAGATCTGAGGGTGCCTCAGCCCCAGCATTTT. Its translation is CSSSLDLRVPQPQHF.

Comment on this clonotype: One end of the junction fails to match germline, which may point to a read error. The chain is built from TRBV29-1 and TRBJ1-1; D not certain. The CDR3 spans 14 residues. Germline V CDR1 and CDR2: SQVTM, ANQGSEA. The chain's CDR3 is CSVVLGLMNTEAFF. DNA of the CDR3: TGTAGCGTTGTACTTGGCCTCATGAACACTGAAGCTTTCTTT.

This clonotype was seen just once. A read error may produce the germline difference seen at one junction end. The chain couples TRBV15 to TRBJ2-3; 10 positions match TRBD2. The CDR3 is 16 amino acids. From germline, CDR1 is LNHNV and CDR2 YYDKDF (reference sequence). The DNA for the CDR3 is TGTGCCAACAGCAAAGGGAGCGGGAGGGAATTAGATACGCAGTATTTT. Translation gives CANSKGSGRELDTQYF.

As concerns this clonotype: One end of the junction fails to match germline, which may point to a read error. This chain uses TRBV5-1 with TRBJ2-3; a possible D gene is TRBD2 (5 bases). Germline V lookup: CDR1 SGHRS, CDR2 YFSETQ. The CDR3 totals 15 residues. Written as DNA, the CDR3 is TGCACCAGCAGCTTGGAGGCGGGCCTCACAGATACGCAATATTTT. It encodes CTSSLEAGLTDTQYF. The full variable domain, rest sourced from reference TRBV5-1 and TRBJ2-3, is KAGVTQTPRYLIKTRGQQVTLSCSPISGHRSVSWYQQTPGQGLQFLFEYFSETQRNKGNFPGRFSGRQFSNSRSEMNVSTLELGDSALYLCTSSLEAGLTDTQYFGPGTRLTVL.

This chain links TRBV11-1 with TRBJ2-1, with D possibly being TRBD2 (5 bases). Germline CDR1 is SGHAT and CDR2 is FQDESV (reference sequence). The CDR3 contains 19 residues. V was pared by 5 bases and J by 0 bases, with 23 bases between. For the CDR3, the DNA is TGTGCCAGCAGCCCTGCCCCTGCTAGAGGGTTTAACTCCTACAATGAGCAGTTCTTC. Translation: CASSPAPARGFNSYNEQFF.